These T cell receptor beta chains were read from a single sample in a study of cytomegalovirus exposure and HLA in healthy donors. Profiled with immunoSEQ multiplex PCR; TCRdb holds only in-frame clones, not every one. Its clone listing holds around 130,000 clones. The sample comprised PBMCs. These receptors were taken from a woman aged 55-69 years in good health and CMV-seronegative. CDR3s include the opening cysteine and the closing phenylalanine or tryptophan. A D gene is named only where the DNA matches it firmly.

j_call,cdr3_length,v_call,d_call,cdr3_nt,cdr3_aa
TRBJ2-7,15,TRBV4-1,-,TGCGCCAGCAGCCGAGGCGTGAGGGAGAACTACGAGCAGTACTTC,CASSRGVRENYEQYF
TRBJ2-7,13,TRBV2,-,TGTGCCAGCAGTGTTCTATTTCGGGACGAGCAGTACTTC,CASSVLFRDEQYF
TRBJ1-3,12,TRBV5-6,-,TGTGCCAGCAGCTACAGGGAAGGCACCATATATTTT,CASSYREGTIYF
TRBJ1-2,13,TRBV11-2,TRBD1,TGTGCCAGCAGCCCAACAGGGGTCTATGGCTACACCTTC,CASSPTGVYGYTF
TRBJ2-7,12,TRBV6-1,-,TGTGCCAGCGGCCTAGGTGCTTACGAGCAGTACTTC,CASGLGAYEQYF
TRBJ1-6,18,TRBV28,-,TGTGCCAGCAGTTTATTAAGCTTCAGGGACTCGGGGAATTCACCCCTCCACTTT,CASSLLSFRDSGNSPLHF
TRBJ1-1,14,TRBV5-1,-,TGCGCCAGCAGCCCCCGTTCTCTGAACACTGAAGCTTTCTTT,CASSPRSLNTEAFF
TRBJ2-5,13,TRBV19,-,TGTGCCAGTAGTAAAACAGGGACGGAGACCCAGTACTTC,CASSKTGTETQYF
TRBJ2-7,15,TRBV5-4,TRBD2,TGTGCCAGCAGCCTGGGGAGGGTGTCCCCCTACGAGCAGTACTTC,CASSLGRVSPYEQYF
TRBJ2-2,15,TRBV11-2,-,TGTGCCAGCAGCTTAGAAATCCGGAACACCGGGGAGCTGTTTTTT,CASSLEIRNTGELFF
TRBJ2-3,15,TRBV6-1,TRBD2,TGTGCCACAGGACTAGCGGGGGACACCACAGATACGCAGTATTTT,CATGLAGDTTDTQYF
TRBJ2-7,16,TRBV5-1,TRBD1,TGCGCCAGCAGTTCCGACCGGGGGGACAGGGGGCACGAGCAGTACTTC,CASSSDRGDRGHEQYF
TRBJ1-6,16,TRBV28,TRBD1,TGTGCCAGCAGACGCCGGGACAGCTCCTATAATTCACCCCTCCACTTT,CASRRRDSSYNSPLHF
TRBJ1-5,15,TRBV7-9,TRBD1,TGTGCCAGCACCGAGGGGGCCTATAGCAATCAGCCCCAGCATTTT,CASTEGAYSNQPQHF
TRBJ1-5,16,TRBV4-2,-,TGTGCCAGCAGCCAAGAAGCCGGGGATGGGAATCAGCCCCAGCATTTT,CASSQEAGDGNQPQHF
TRBJ2-7,15,TRBV10-1,TRBD2,TGCGCCAGCAGTGACAGCGGGGGTACCCTCGACGAGCAGTACTTC,CASSDSGGTLDEQYF
TRBJ2-7,15,TRBV19,-,TGTGCCAGTACCTTGACCGCGGGGACCTCCTACGAGCAGTACTTC,CASTLTAGTSYEQYF
TRBJ2-2,15,TRBV10-3,TRBD1,TGTGCCATCAGCGATAGGACAGGGAACACCGGGGAGCTGTTTTTT,CAISDRTGNTGELFF
TRBJ2-7,15,TRBV10-3,TRBD2,TGTGCCATCAGTGAGGGGACTACCAACTCCTACGAGCAGTACTTC,CAISEGTTNSYEQYF
TRBJ1-2,15,TRBV9,-,TGTGCCAGCAGTCTAGAGGGGGGGCATGACTATGGCTACACCTTC,CASSLEGGHDYGYTF
TRBJ2-5,13,TRBV6-1,TRBD1,TGTGCCAGCAGTGATCAGGGGGCTTGGACCCAGTACTTC,CASSDQGAWTQYF
TRBJ2-1,16,TRBV5-6,TRBD2,TGTGCCAGCAGCTTGCCGGGACTAGCGGGCCACAATGAGCAGTTCTTC,CASSLPGLAGHNEQFF
TRBJ2-5,16,TRBV7-9,TRBD1,TGTGCCAGCAGCTTCCCCGGGACAGCCTTTCTTGAGACCCAGTACTTC,CASSFPGTAFLETQYF
TRBJ1-1,13,TRBV6-1,-,TGTGCCAGCAGTTCCGGGGGACGGATTGAAGCTTTCTTT,CASSSGGRIEAFF
TRBJ1-4,14,TRBV6-6,-,TGTGCCAGCAACCAACAGGGTGTGTTTGAAAAACTGTTTTTT,CASNQQGVFEKLFF
TRBJ1-2,15,TRBV4-1,-,TGCGCCAGCAGCCAACAGACTGCCTCCAGAGGCGGCTACACCTTC,CASSQQTASRGGYTF
TRBJ1-1,13,TRBV2,-,TGTGCCAGCAGCGGACAAGAGAACACTGAAGCTTTCTTT,CASSGQENTEAFF
TRBJ1-5,13,TRBV30,-,TGTGCCTGGGACCGGGATAGCAATCAGCCCCAGCATTTT,CAWDRDSNQPQHF
TRBJ2-7,16,TRBV30,TRBD1,TGTGCCTGGAGTGCTCCGGGTACAGGGGGTAAATACGAGCAGTACTTC,CAWSAPGTGGKYEQYF
TRBJ2-2,17,TRBV19,TRBD2,TGTGCCAGTAGTCTCCTTACTAGCGGGCTACGAACCGGGGAGCTGTTTTTT,CASSLLTSGLRTGELFF
TRBJ2-7,15,TRBV27,-,TGTGCCAGCAGTCTTATCGGAGGGTTCTCCTACGAGCAGTACTTC,CASSLIGGFSYEQYF
TRBJ2-1,17,TRBV5-1,TRBD1,TGCGCCAGCAGCTTGAGCATCCGGACAGGGGGCTACAATGAGCAGTTCTTC,CASSLSIRTGGYNEQFF
TRBJ1-1,15,TRBV21-1,-,TGTGCCAGCAGCAAAGGGTGGAGGGGATACACTGAAGCTTTCTTT,CASSKGWRGYTEAFF
TRBJ2-3,15,TRBV5-4,-,TGTGCCAGCAGCTTGTTGGGTCAAGCGGTAGATACGCAGTATTTT,CASSLLGQAVDTQYF
TRBJ2-7,19,TRBV4-1,-,TGCGCCAGCAGCCAAGGTCCGCAGGGGATGCAATTAGGCTCCTACGAGCAGTACTTC,CASSQGPQGMQLGSYEQYF
TRBJ2-1,17,TRBV28,TRBD2,TGTGCCAGCACCACTACTATGGGGACTAGCGGTGCTAATGAGCAGTTCTTC,CASTTTMGTSGANEQFF
TRBJ1-1,12,TRBV29-1,-,TGCAGCGTGGGCGGGAGAGACACTGAAGCTTTCTTT,CSVGGRDTEAFF
TRBJ1-6,15,TRBV14,-,TGTGCCAGCAGCCAAAATGGGAGGTACAATTCACCCCTCCACTTT,CASSQNGRYNSPLHF
TRBJ2-1,12,TRBV2,TRBD2,TGTGCCAGCACTCGACTAGCTGGTGAGCAGTTCTTC,CASTRLAGEQFF
TRBJ2-3,14,TRBV7-9,-,TGTGCCAGCAGCATATGGACGGGTCAGGGTACGCAGTATTTT,CASSIWTGQGTQYF
TRBJ1-5,16,TRBV19,-,TGTGCCAGTAGTCCCCAGGAAACCTATAGCAATCAGCCCCAGCATTTT,CASSPQETYSNQPQHF
TRBJ1-2,14,TRBV6-1,TRBD1,TGTGCCAGCCGGCCCGACAGGGGCAGGTATGGCTACACCTTC,CASRPDRGRYGYTF
TRBJ2-2,12,TRBV30,-,TGTGCCGGATTCGGGGAAACCGGGGAGCTGTTTTTT,CAGFGETGELFF
TRBJ1-5,16,TRBV4-1,-,TGCGCCAGCAGCCAAGCATCCCAGATCAGCAATCAGCCCCAGCATTTT,CASSQASQISNQPQHF
TRBJ2-3,15,TRBV19,-,TGTGCCAGTAGCCTCTTCCAGGGGAGCGCAGATACGCAGTATTTT,CASSLFQGSADTQYF
TRBJ2-7,14,TRBV5-6,TRBD2,TGTGCCAGCAGACTAGCGGGAGCTATAAGGGAGCAGTACTTC,CASRLAGAIREQYF
TRBJ1-6,13,TRBV5-1,-,TGCGCCAGCAGCTTGGAAGTCGGTTCACCCCTCCACTTT,CASSLEVGSPLHF
TRBJ2-1,16,TRBV10-1,TRBD2,TGCGCCAGCTCGGAAGCGGGAGGTTCTTCCTACAATGAGCAGTTCTTC,CASSEAGGSSYNEQFF
TRBJ2-1,14,TRBV30,-,TGTGCCTGGAGTGTACAGGCGGGACCTAATGAGCAGTTCTTC,CAWSVQAGPNEQFF
TRBJ1-1,13,TRBV5-1,-,TGCGCCAGCAGCTTGGGCAGGGACACTGAAGCTTTCTTT,CASSLGRDTEAFF
TRBJ1-2,14,TRBV28,TRBD1,TGTGCCAGAGGGGACAGGGGTACTAACTATGGCTACACCTTC,CARGDRGTNYGYTF
TRBJ2-1,12,TRBV14,-,TGTGCCAGCAGCCACCGGGTCAGTGAGCAGTTCTTC,CASSHRVSEQFF